This record looks at one T cell receptor beta chain sequence and its context. This clonotype was found a few times. This receptor's antigen is unknown. No qualities accompany the bases; no much larger clone lies one base away. Hyperthyroidism patients were newly diagnosed, had a disease duration of under 2 months, and were aged 18 to 65 years. Any patient with an uncontrolled infection, another autoimmune disease, pregnancy or lactation was excluded. Clinical symptoms, serum thyroxine and TRAb, thyroid ultrasound, and orbital computed tomography formed the basis for the diagnoses. Blood from progressor patients was collected at the time of first diagnosis with hyperthyroidism, before any ophthalmopathy symptoms had appeared. PBMCs were isolated from approximately 10 ml of fresh peripheral blood by Ficoll-Paque density gradient centrifugation. Patients classed as progressors first received a Graves' hyperthyroidism diagnosis and then went on to develop ophthalmopathy during follow-up. Total RNA was extracted with Trizol reagent, and quality was checked on an Agilent 2100 Bioanalyzer.

This sample was included in a study of T cells in Graves' hyperthyroidism and ophthalmopathy (dated by TCRdb to the late 2010s). Some background on the complete study: Peripheral blood was collected at initial diagnosis, before any treatment. To identify TCR V-J signatures that set the groups apart, the researchers used a discovery cohort of more than 95 patients, made up of about 44 with Graves' ophthalmopathy and about 55 with stable Graves' hyperthyroidism. Prospective prediction of ophthalmopathy was tested in an independent validation cohort of 18 to 20 hyperthyroidism patients and around 16 patients who later progressed to ophthalmopathy. The 100 or so discovery patients were divided at random into training and test sets in a 7:3 ratio. In about 6 Graves' hyperthyroidism patients, the study also compared T-cell repertoires from thyroid tissue with T-cell repertoires from blood. Once sampling was done, hyperthyroidism patients were given methimazole at a starting dose of 30 mg daily, whereas ophthalmopathy patients were given high-dose intravenous methylprednisolone. According to the paper, TCR Vbeta CDR3 sequencing was carried out on around 140 peripheral blood samples, which came from under 50 ophthalmopathy, 80 or so hyperthyroidism and some 17 progressor patients.

What the authors observed across the whole study: A model built on a 13 V-J signature distinguished ophthalmopathy from stable hyperthyroidism, reaching roughly 88% sensitivity and approximately 83% specificity in cross-validation and 80%/75% in testing. Sample size was not statistically predetermined, and investigators were not blinded to group allocation. During validation, the model predicted progression to ophthalmopathy a median of about 6.3 months ahead of onset, with just under 71% sensitivity and 72% to 80% specificity. Most expanded thyroid clonotypes (frequency above 0.001) were also found in blood, which suggests that blood repertoires may mirror thyroid immune responses.

Amplification of TCR beta CDR3 regions was carried out from RNA transcripts. For the first round of RT-PCR on the TCR CDR3, the HTBI primer set was used together with the Qiagen OneStep RT-PCR kit. Libraries were constructed in a second round of multiplex PCR, after which size selection and purification were carried out. Paired-end sequencing of the libraries was performed with 100 bp reads on an Illumina HiSeq2000. Under the source paper's analysis protocol: SOAPnuke was used to process the raw data, throwing out any read that contained adapters or uncalled bases, had a mean Phred below 15, or lacked an exact constant-primer or identifier match. COPE v1.2.5 was used to merge the high-quality paired reads, and each unique nucleotide sequence was defined as a clonotype. MiTCR v1.1 was used to align clonotypes to the IMGT TRBV, TRBD and TRBJ reference segments. The analysis included only V-J combinations with a frequency above 0.0001, which together covered 99% to 99.2% of the repertoires. A TCS score was defined as the ratio of F50 (clonal expansion) to E x V (chaos), with BLOSUM62-based TCRdist applied between CDR3 peptides within each V-J. Welch's t-statistics and random forest reduced around 550 V-J features to 10 to 15, which were used in a naive Bayes classifier (R e1071). In TCRdb, the public reads were trimmed at Q25 with fastp and aligned with MiXCR, with productive beta chains retained. CDR3 protein duplicates are merged, each entry listing the most common genes and DNA. It is TCRdb's table, rather than the study itself, that gives the V and J calls and clone size. The table for this sample lists some 600,000 distinct CDR3 sequences; roughly 14% of them were counted only once. Almost 6% of the sample is held by the ten biggest clonotypes.

Per the germline V gene, SGHDN is the CDR1 and FVKESK is the CDR2. Relative to germline, V is missing 7 bases and J is missing 2 bases, with 11 bases of the junction outside any gene match. The CDR3 holds 16 amino acids from the cysteine to the phenylalanine. The DNA shown is the 48-base CDR3, in frame from base 1. The clonotype originates from a woman under 40 with Graves' hyperthyroidism that later progressed to Graves' ophthalmopathy. The sequence links TRBV14 to TRBJ2-3; 8 bases in the middle match TRBD2. The sample consisted of blood. The CDR3 in this case is CASTRGGLADTDTQYF. In nucleotides, the sequence is TGTGCCAGCACCCGGGGGGGCCTAGCGGACACAGATACGCAGTATTTT.